This T cell receptor (beta chain) was recovered during a study of cytomegalovirus exposure and HLA in healthy donors. In the study overall: In an earlier analysis, approximately 120 million unique TCR beta sequences were found from some 180 million T cells. The Caucasian-associated ancestry cluster held under 90% of roughly 370 genotyped donors. There were 70 million to 95 million unique TCRs (from HLA-typed donors) in an early data release. Study-wide results and caveats: There were approximately 150 TCR beta chains listed as cytomegalovirus-associated.

It was with 60 Vbeta and 13 Jbeta primers that the PCR ran. Only in-frame clones appear in the TCRdb table, and some are missing; sequencing was by immunoSEQ multiplex PCR. The sample includes some 270,000 clones, nearly 95% of them seen just once. CDR1 is SGHVS and CDR2 is FNYEAQ in the germline V gene. This CDR3 is built from 16 residues. The V end was cut by 1 base, the J end by 0 bases, with 12 bases between. Remarks on this clone: Its antigen is currently unknown.

The chain is built from TRBV7-6 and TRBJ1-1, with D uncertain. Sequencing was carried out using PBMCs. The TCR was taken from a girl under 10 years old in good health and CMV-seronegative. CDR3 residues: CASSLVGGQLNTEAFF. In DNA, the CDR3 is TGTGCCAGCAGCTTAGTAGGCGGTCAACTGAACACTGAAGCTTTCTTT.